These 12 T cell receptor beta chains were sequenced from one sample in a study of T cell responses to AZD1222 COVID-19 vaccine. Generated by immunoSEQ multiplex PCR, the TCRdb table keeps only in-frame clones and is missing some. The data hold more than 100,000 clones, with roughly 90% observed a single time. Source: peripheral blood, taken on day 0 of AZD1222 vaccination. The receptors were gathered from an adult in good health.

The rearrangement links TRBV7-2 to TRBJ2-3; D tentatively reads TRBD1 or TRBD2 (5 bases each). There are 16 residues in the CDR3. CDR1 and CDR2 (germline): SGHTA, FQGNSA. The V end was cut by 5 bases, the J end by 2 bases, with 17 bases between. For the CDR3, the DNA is TGTGCCAGCAGCCGTTACTCGGGGCCTTCCACAGATACGCAGTATTTT. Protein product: CASSRYSGPSTDTQYF.

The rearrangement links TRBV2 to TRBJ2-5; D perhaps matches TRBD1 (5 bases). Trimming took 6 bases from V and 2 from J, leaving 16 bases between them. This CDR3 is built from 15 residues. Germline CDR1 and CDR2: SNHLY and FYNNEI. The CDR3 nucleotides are TGTGCCAGCAGGGCCAGCAGGGATACACAAGAGACCCAGTACTTC. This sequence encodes CASRASRDTQETQYF.

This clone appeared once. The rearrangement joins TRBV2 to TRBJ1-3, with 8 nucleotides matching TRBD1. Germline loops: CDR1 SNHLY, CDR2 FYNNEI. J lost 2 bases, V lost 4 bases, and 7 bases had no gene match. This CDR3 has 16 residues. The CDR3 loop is CASSGAPTGAGNTIYF. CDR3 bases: TGTGCCAGCAGTGGGGCCCCGACAGGGGCTGGAAACACCATATATTTT.

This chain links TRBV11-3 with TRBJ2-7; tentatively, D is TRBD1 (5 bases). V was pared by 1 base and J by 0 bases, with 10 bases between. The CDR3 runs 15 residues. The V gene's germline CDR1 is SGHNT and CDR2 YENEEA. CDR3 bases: TGTGCCAGCAGCTTAGGGGGCGGCAGCTCCTACGAGCAGTACTTC. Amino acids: CASSLGGGSSYEQYF. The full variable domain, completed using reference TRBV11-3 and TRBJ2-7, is EAGVVQSPRYKIIEKKQPVAFWCNPISGHNTLYWYLQNLGQGPELLIRYENEEAVDDSQLPKDRFSAERLKGVDSTLKIQPAELGDSAVYLCASSLGGGSSYEQYFGPGTRLTVT.

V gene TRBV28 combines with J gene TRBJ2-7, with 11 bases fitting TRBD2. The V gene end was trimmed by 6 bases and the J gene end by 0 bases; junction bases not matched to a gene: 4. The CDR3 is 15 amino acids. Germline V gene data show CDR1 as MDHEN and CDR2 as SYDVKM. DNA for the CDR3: TGTGCCAGCAGGGCTACTAGCGGGGGCTCCTACGAGCAGTACTTC. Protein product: CASRATSGGSYEQYF. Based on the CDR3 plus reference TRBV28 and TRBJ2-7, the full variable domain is DVKVTQSSRYLVKRTGEKVFLECVQDMDHENMFWYRQDPGLGLRLIYFSYDVKMKEKGDIPEGYSVSREKKERFSLILESASTNQTSMYLCASRATSGGSYEQYFGPGTRLTVT.

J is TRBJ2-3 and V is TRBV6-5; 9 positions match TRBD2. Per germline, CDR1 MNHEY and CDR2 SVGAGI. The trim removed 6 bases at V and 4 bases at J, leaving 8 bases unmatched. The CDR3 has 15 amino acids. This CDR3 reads CASSPGVAGADTQYF. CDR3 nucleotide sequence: TGTGCCAGCAGCCCCGGGGTAGCGGGGGCAGATACGCAGTATTTT.

The CDR3, as DNA: TGCGCCAGCAGCTTGGGTGACAGTTCTAACTATGGCTACACCTTC. Protein: CASSLGDSSNYGYTF. The chain has TRBV5-1 and TRBJ1-2; a weak D match, TRBD1 (5 bases). The CDR3 is made up of 15 amino acids. Between the trimmed V and J ends, which lost 0 bases and 0 bases, there was a span of 9 bases. Germline loops: CDR1 SGHRS, CDR2 YFSETQ.

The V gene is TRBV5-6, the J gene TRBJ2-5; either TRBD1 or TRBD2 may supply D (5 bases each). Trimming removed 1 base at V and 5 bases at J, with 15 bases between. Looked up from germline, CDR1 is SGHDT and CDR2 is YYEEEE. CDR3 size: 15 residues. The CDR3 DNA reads TGTGCCAGCAGCTTGTTTTTTCTGGGACGGGAGACCCAGTACTTC. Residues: CASSLFFLGRETQYF.

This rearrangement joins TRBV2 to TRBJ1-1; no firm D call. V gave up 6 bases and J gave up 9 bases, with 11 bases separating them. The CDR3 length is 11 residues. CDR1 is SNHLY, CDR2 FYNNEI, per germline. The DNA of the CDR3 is TGTGCCAGCAGCGGTACCCTCAAAGCTTTCTTT. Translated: CASSGTLKAFF.

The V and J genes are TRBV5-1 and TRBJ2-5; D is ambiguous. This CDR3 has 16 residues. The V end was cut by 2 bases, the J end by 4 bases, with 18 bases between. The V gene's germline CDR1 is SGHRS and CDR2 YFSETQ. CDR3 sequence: CASSFFTAGYGETQYF. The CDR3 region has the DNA TGCGCCAGCAGCTTTTTCACTGCCGGGTATGGAGAGACCCAGTACTTC.

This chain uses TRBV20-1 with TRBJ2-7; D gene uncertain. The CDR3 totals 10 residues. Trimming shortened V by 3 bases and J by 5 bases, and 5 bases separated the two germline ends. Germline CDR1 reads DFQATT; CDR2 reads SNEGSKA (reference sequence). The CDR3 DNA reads TGCAGTGCTAGCAGCCACGAGCAGTACTTC. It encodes CSASSHEQYF.

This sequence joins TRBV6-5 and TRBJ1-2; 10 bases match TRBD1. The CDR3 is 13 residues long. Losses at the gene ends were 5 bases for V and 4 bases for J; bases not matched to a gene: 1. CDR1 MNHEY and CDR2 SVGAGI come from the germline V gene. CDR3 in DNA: TGTGCCAGCAGTCGGGACAGGGGCTATGGCTACACCTTC. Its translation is CASSRDRGYGYTF.